The source of this TCR beta chain is a study of T cell responses to AZD1222 COVID-19 vaccine. Findings and limits, study-wide: Targets within unmutated variant regions were reportedly found for nearly half of spike-specific TCRs. A mostly white British donor set with more females was recruited, and clonal diversity was possibly underestimated. Seropositive at baseline were only a handful of AZD1222 recipients.

The method was immunoSEQ multiplex PCR; TCRdb's version includes in-frame clones alone and lacks a portion of them. The data hold fewer than 120,000 clones, with roughly 89% observed a single time. After removal of 6 bases from V and 4 bases from J, the junction contained 2 bases not matched to a gene. Germline CDR1 and CDR2: SNHLY and FYNNEI. The CDR3 has 14 amino acids. This clone was detected only once. What it recognizes is unknown. The V gene is TRBV2, the J gene TRBJ2-7, with TRBD2 identical over 14 bases. The sample consisted of peripheral blood, taken 28 days after the second AZD1222 dose. This receptor was identified in an adult who received the AZD1222 COVID-19 vaccine. CDR3: CASRGLAGVYEQYF. The DNA of the CDR3 is TGTGCCAGCAGGGGACTAGCGGGGGTTTACGAGCAGTACTTC.